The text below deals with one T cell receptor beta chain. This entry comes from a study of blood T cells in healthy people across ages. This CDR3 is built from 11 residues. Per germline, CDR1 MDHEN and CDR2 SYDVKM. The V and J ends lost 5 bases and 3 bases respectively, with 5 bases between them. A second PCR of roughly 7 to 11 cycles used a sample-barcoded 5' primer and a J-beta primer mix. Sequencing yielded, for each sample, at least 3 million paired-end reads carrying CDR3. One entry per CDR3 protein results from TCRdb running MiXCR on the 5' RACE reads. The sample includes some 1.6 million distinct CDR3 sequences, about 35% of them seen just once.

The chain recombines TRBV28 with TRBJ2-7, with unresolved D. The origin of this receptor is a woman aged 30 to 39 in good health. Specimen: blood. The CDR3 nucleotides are TGTGCCAGCAGTGTCTTCTACGAGCAGTACTTC. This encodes CASSVFYEQYF. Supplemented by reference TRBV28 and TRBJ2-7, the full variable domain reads DVKVTQSSRYLVKRTGEKVFLECVQDMDHENMFWYRQDPGLGLRLIYFSYDVKMKEKGDIPEGYSVSREKKERFSLILESASTNQTSMYLCASSVFYEQYFGPGTRLTVT.